Here is one T cell receptor (beta chain) with its context. As originally analysed: Amplifying reference gene primers gave estimates of nucleated cell counts. Clones were sequenced by immunoSEQ multiplex PCR, and TCRdb holds only the in-frame ones, with some missing. The V and J calls and clone size are taken from that table; D and trimming were inferred from the DNA. The repertoire holds a few hundred thousand clones, with approximately 90% as singletons. The data belong to a study of blood T cell repertoires in COVID-19. Study summary: Samples came from the United States, Italy and Spain, spanning acute and convalescent COVID-19. In each case, the material was cDNA or gDNA derived from T cells, B-cell-depleted T cells, or PBMCs.

The V gene's germline CDR1 is SGHVS and CDR2 FQNEAQ. This CDR3 region has 13 residues. V was cut by 5 bases and J by 2 bases, with 7 bases left in between. Material for sequencing was peripheral blood. The chain carries TRBV7-8 and TRBJ2-1; D is uncertain. The receptor's source is a young man with acute or convalescent COVID-19. The DNA of the CDR3 is TGTGCCAGCAGCCGCCCTGCCTACAATGAGCAGTTCTTC. The encoded protein is CASSRPAYNEQFF.